There are many counts of the clone carrying this T cell receptor beta chain. This sample stems from a study of control samples from healthy donors and cancer patients. J lost 1 base, V lost 3 bases, and 5 bases had no gene match. Germline CDR1 is LNHDA and CDR2 is SQIVND (reference sequence). The CDR3 has 15 amino acids. Sequenced by immunoSEQ multiplex PCR; TCRdb stores in-frame clones only, minus some. The sample shows roughly 130,000 clones, around 94% of them seen only once. The V call is TRBV19, the J call TRBJ2-5; 7 bases fit TRBD2. The sequenced material came from PBMCs. The TCR originated in a man aged 60 to 69 with colorectal cancer. The CDR3 sequence is CASSMWGGIQETQYF. In nucleotides, the CDR3 is TGTGCCAGTAGTATGTGGGGGGGGATCCAAGAGACCCAGTACTTC.